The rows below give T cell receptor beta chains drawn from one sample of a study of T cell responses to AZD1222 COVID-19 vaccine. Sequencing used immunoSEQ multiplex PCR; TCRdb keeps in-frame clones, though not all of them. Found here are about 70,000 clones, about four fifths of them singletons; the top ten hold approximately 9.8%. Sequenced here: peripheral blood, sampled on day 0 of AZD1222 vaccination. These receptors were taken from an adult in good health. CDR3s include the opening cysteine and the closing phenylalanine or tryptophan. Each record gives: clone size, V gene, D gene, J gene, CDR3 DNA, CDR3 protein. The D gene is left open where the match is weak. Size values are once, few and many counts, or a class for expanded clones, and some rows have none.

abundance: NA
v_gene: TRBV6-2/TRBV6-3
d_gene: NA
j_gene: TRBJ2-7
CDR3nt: TGTGCCAGCAGTTACCCTTGGGGAGATTATCTCGAGCAGTACTTC
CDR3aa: CASSYPWGDYLEQYF

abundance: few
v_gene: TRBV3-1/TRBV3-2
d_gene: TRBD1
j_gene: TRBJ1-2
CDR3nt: TGTGCCAGCAGCTCCCGGGACAGGGGGGTCCATGGCTACACCTTC
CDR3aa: CASSSRDRGVHGYTF

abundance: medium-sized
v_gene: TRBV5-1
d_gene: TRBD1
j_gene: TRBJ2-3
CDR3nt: TGCGCCAGCAGGCCTGACAGGGTAAGGGGAGATACGCAGTATTTT
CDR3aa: CASRPDRVRGDTQYF

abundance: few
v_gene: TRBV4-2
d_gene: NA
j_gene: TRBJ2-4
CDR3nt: TGTGCCAGCAGCCAAGTTAATGCGGCCAAAAACATTCAGTACTTC
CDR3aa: CASSQVNAAKNIQYF

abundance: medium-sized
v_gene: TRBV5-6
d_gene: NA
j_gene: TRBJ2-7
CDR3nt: TGTGCCAGCAGCTTGGATGGGGGGACAGCTACCTACGAGCAGTACTTC
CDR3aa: CASSLDGGTATYEQYF

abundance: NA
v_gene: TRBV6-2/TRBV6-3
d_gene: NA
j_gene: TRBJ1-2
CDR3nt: TGTGCCAGCAGTCGGGACTTTCGCCCAGGCTACACCTTC
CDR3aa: CASSRDFRPGYTF

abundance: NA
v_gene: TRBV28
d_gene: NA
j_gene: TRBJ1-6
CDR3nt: TGTGCCAGCAGTTTATGGGGGGGTACAGGCCAGGGCGAGAATTCACCCCTCCACTTT
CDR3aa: CASSLWGGTGQGENSPLHF

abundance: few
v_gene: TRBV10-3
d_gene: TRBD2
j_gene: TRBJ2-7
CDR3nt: TGTGCCATCAGTGGACCCCCCGGACTAGCGGGGAGCACTCTCTCCTACGAGCAGTACTTC
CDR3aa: CAISGPPGLAGSTLSYEQYF

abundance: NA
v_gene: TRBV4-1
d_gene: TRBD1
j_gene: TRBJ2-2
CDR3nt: TGCGCCAGCAGCCAAGAGTCGGGACAGGGGGTACGGCCCGGGGAGCTGTTTTTT
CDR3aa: CASSQESGQGVRPGELFF

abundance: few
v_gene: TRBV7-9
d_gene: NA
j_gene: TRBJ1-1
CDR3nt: TGTGCCAGCAGCTTATTAGGCCCCACGGCTGAAGCTTTCTTT
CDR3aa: CASSLLGPTAEAFF

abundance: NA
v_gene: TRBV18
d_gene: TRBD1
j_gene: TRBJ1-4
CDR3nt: TGTGCCAGCTCACCACTACCGAGGGACAGGGTGAATGAAAAACTGTTTTTT
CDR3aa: CASSPLPRDRVNEKLFF

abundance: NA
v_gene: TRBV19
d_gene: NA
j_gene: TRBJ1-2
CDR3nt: TGTGCCAGTAGTTTCGGTGGGATCCACTATGGCTACACCTTC
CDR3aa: CASSFGGIHYGYTF

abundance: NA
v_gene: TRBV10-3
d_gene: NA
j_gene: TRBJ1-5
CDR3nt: TGTGCCATCAGTGATGGGAGGGTTTGGCAGCCCCAGCATTTT
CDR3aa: CAISDGRVWQPQHF

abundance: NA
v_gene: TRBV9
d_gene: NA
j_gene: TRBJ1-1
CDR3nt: TGTGCCAGCAGCGTAGGGCCAACCGCTGGAGCTTTCTTT
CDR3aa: CASSVGPTAGAFF

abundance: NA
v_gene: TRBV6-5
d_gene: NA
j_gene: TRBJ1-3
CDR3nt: TGTGCCAGCACCCCAAACCTCTCTGGAAACACCATATATTTT
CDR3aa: CASTPNLSGNTIYF

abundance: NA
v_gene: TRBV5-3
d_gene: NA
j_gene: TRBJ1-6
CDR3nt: TGTGCCGGGTTGCGGTCCCTTTCACCCCTCCACTTT
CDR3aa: CAGLRSLSPLHF

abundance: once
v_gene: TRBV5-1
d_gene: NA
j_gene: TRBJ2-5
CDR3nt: TGCGCCAGCTCAGGGGTAATAAGCGGGCCAAGGGAGACCCAGTACTTC
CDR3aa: CASSGVISGPRETQYF

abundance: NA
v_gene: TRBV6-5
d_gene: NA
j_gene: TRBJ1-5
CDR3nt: TGTGCCAGCAGTAAGACAGCCGCGGGCAATCAGCCCCAGCATTTT
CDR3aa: CASSKTAAGNQPQHF

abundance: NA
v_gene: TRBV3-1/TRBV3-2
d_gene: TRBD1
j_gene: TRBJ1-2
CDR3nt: TGTGCCAGCACCCCTCGGGACAGCCTGTCCGGCTACACCTTC
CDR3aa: CASTPRDSLSGYTF

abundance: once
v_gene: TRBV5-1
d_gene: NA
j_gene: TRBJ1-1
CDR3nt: TGCGCCAGCAGTCGCAACCTCGACAGGAACACTGAAGCTTTCTTT
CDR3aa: CASSRNLDRNTEAFF

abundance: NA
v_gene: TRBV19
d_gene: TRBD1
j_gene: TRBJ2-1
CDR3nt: TGTGCCAGTGTGGGGACAGGGGAAGTGAATGAGCAGTTCTTC
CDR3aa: CASVGTGEVNEQFF

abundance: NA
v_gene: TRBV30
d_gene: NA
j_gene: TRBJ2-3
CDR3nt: TGTGCCTGGAGTGTACTTCAGGGGCGGAGGGGAGATACGCAGTATTTT
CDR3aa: CAWSVLQGRRGDTQYF

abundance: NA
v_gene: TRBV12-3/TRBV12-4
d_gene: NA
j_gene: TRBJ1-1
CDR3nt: TGTGCCAGCAGTCGCGCACAGAACACTGAAGCTTTCTTT
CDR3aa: CASSRAQNTEAFF

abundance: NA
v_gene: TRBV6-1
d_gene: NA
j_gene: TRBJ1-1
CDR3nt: TGTGCCAGCAGTGAAGGGGGCAGCTTCACTGAAGCTTTCTTT
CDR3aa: CASSEGGSFTEAFF

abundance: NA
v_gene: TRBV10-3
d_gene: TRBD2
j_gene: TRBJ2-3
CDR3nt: TGTGCCGCGGCACTAGCGCTCACTAGCACAGATACGCAGTATTTT
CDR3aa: CAAALALTSTDTQYF

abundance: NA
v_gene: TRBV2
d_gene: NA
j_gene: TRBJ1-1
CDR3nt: TGTGCCAGCAATCGGAACACTGAAGCTTTCTTT
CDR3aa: CASNRNTEAFF

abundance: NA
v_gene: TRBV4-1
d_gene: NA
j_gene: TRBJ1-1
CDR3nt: TGCGCCAGCAGCGTCCCGGCGAACACTGAAGCTTTCTTT
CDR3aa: CASSVPANTEAFF